The subject of this entry is one T cell receptor (beta chain). Its antigen is currently unknown. These data originate in a study of PD-1 blockade in classical Hodgkin lymphoma. Study overall: Intravenous nivolumab at 3 mg/kg was given to patients every 2 weeks. Study conclusions and caveats: It was reported that newly diagnosed patients had less baseline TCR diversity than healthy donors. The study found complete responders had baseline diversity similar to newly diagnosed patients.

Time point specified: cycle 4 day 1 (C4D1), after around six weeks of nivolumab. Every patient relapsed after autologous stem cell transplantation, and brentuximab vedotin exposure varied. The patients, who had relapsed/refractory classical Hodgkin lymphoma, achieved best responses of complete response, partial response or progressive disease. Profiling relied on immunoSEQ multiplex PCR, and the TCRdb table lists in-frame clones only, not all of them. This table has some 93,000 clones, approximately 78% appearing once. The sequence was collected from a human donor with classical Hodgkin lymphoma. Source: peripheral blood mononuclear cells (PBMCs), taken before the fourth cycle of nivolumab.

This CDR3 reads CASSLGTDTYNEQFF. The CDR3 DNA follows: TGCGCCAGCAGCTTAGGGACCGATACCTACAATGAGCAGTTCTTC. This chain links TRBV5-1 with TRBJ2-1; tentatively, D is TRBD1 or TRBD2 (5 bases each). V was clipped by 2 bases and J by 2 bases, with 11 bases between them. Per the germline V gene, CDR1 is SGHRS and CDR2 is YFSETQ. This CDR3 has 15 residues.